This TCR beta chain was sequenced during a study of post-analysis software for immune sequencing data. Unique molecular identifiers had been added to the TCR beta cDNA libraries. TCRdb reprocessed the PCR reads with MiXCR, giving one entry per CDR3 protein. This repertoire shows around 710,000 distinct CDR3 sequences, about 45% found once; its top ten account for roughly 4.5%. What was sequenced was blood. The receptor's source is a girl between 5 and 17 years old with multiple sclerosis.

CDR3 in DNA: TGTGCCAGCAGCCGAGACAGGGGAGGTGGGTACGAGCAGTACTTC. Its protein product is CASSRDRGGGYEQYF. The chain is built from TRBV6-5 and TRBJ2-7; 8 bases map to TRBD1. The CDR3 contains 15 residues. Trimming removed 6 bases from V and 4 bases from J; junction bases left unmatched: 11. Germline V gives CDR1 MNHEY, CDR2 SVGAGI.